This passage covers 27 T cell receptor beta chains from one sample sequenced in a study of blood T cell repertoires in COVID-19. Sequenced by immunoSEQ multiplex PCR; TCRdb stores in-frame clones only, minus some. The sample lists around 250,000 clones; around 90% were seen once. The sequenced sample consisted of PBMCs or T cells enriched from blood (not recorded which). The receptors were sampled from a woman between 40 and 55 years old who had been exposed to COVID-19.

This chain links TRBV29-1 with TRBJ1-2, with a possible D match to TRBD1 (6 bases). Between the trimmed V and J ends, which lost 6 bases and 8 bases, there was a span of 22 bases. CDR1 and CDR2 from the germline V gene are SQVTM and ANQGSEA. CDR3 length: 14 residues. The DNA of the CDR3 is TGCAGCGTCGCCGCCGGGGGCCCAGCGGGAGGCTACACCTTC. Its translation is CSVAAGGPAGGYTF.

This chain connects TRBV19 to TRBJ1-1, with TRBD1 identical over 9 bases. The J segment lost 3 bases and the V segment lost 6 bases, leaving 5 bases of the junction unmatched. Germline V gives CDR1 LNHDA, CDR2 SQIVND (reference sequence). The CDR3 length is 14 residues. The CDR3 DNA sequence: TGTGCCAGTAGCCTTTGGACAGGGGACACTGAAGCTTTCTTT. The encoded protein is CASSLWTGDTEAFF.

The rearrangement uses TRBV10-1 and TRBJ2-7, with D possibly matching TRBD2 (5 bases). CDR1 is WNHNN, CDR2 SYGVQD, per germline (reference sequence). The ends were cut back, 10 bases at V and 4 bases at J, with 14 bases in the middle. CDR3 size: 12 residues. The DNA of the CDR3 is TGCGCCATTCCGCCGCGAGGGTACGAGCAGTACGTC. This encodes CAIPPRGYEQYV.

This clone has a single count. CDR3 amino acids: CASSPTRLSGITNEQFF. For the CDR3, the DNA is TGTGCCAGCAGCCCAACCAGACTAAGCGGGATTACAAATGAGCAGTTCTTC. The rearrangement joins TRBV9 to TRBJ2-1, with 7 bases fitting TRBD2. Per the germline V gene, CDR1 is SGDLS and CDR2 is YYNGEE. Trimming cost V 4 bases and J 7 bases; bases outside gene matches: 17. The CDR3 sequence is 17 residues long.

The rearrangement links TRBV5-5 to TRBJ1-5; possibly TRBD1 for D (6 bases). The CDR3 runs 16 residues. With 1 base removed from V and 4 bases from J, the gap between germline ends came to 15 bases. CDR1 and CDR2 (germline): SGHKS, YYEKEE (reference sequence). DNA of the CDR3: TGTGCCAGCAGCTTGTGGGGCGACAGGAATAATCAGCCCCAGCATTTT. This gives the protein CASSLWGDRNNQPQHF.

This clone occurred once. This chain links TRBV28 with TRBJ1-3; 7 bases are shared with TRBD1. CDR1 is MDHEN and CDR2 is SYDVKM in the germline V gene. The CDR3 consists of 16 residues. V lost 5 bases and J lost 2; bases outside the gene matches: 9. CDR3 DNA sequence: TGTGCCAGCAGTCGCTACCCAGGGGGTGCTGGAAACACCATATATTTT. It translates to CASSRYPGGAGNTIYF.

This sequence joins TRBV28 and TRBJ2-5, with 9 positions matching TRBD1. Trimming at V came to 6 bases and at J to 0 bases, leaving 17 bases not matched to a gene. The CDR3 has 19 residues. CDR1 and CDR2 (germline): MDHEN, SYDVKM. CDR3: CASSLRSGWTGEYQETQYF. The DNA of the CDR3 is TGTGCCAGCAGCCTCCGCTCGGGCTGGACAGGGGAATACCAAGAGACCCAGTACTTC.

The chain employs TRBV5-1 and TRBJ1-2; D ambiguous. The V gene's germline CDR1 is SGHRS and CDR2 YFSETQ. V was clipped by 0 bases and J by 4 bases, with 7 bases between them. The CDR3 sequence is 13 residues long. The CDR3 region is CASSLGGSYGYTF. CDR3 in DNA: TGCGCCAGCAGCTTGGGAGGGAGCTATGGCTACACCTTC.

The chain's CDR3 is CASSLGSGGKRNEQFF. CDR3 in DNA: TGTGCCAGCAGCTTGGGATCGGGGGGGAAGAGGAATGAGCAGTTCTTC. This chain uses TRBV5-4 with TRBJ2-1; 8 bases map to TRBD2. J lost 7 bases, V lost 0 bases, and 9 bases had no gene match. This CDR3 contains 16 residues. Per germline, CDR1 SGHNT and CDR2 YYREEE (reference sequence).

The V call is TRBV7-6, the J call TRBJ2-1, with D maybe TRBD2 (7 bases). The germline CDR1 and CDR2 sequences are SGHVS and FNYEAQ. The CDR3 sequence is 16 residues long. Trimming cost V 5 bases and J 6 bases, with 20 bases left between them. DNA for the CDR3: TGTGCCAGCAGCCCCCGAGTTGCGGGGGCGGTCAATGAGCAGTTCTTC. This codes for CASSPRVAGAVNEQFF.

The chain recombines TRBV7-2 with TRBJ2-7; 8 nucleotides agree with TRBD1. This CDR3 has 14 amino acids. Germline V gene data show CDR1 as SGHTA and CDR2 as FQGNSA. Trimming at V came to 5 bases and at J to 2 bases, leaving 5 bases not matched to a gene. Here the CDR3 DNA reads TGTGCCAGCAGCGCGGGACAGGCAACCTACGAGCAGTACGTC. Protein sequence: CASSAGQATYEQYV.

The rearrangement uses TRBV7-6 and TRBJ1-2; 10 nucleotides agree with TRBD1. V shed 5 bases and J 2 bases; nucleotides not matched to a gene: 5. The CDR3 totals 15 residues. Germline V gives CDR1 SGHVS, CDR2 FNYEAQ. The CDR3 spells CASSAGQGGNYGYTF. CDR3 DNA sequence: TGTGCCAGCAGCGCCGGACAGGGGGGGAACTATGGCTACACCTTC.

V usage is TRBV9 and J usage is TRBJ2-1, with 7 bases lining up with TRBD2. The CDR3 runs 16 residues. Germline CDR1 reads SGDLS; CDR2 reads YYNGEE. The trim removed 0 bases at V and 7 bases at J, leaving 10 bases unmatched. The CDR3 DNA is TGTGCCAGCAGCGTAGAAGGGGCGGGAGTGTTAAATGAGCAGTTCTTC. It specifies CASSVEGAGVLNEQFF.

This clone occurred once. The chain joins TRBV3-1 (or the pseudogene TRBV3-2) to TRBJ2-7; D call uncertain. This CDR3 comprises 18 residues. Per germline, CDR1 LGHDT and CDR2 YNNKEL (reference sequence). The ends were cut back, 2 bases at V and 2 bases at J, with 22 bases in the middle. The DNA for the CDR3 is TGTGCCAGCAGCCAAAGTATGACATCAGCCCCCGAGCCCTACGAGCAGTACTTC. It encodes CASSQSMTSAPEPYEQYF.

In DNA, the CDR3 is TGTGCCAGCAGACCAGACAGTGACACTGAAGCTTTCTTT. This encodes CASRPDSDTEAFF. The chain carries TRBV5-4 and TRBJ1-1, with D perhaps TRBD1 (5 bases). The germline V gene encodes CDR1 SGHNT and CDR2 YYREEE (reference sequence). V lost 5 bases and J lost 3, with 11 bases in between. The CDR3 covers 13 residues.

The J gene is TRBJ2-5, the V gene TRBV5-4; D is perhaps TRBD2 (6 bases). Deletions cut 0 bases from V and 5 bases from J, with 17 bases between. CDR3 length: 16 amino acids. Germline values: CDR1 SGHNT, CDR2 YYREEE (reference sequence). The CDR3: CASSLGGPAGRETQYF. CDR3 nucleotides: TGTGCCAGCAGCTTGGGAGGACCGGCGGGGCGGGAGACCCAGTACTTC.

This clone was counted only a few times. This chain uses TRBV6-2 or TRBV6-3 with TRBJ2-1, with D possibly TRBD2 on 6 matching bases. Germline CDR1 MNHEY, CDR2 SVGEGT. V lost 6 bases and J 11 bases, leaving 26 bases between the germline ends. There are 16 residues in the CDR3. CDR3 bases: TGTGCCAGCAGCCTCGTGCCAGGACTACAATCACTTAAGCAGTTCTTC. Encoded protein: CASSLVPGLQSLKQFF.

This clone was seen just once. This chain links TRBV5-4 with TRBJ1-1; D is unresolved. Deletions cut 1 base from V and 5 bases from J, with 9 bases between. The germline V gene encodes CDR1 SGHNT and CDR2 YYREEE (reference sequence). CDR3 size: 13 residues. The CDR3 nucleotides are TGTGCCAGCAGCTTGACTCCCTCGACTGAAGCTTTCTTT. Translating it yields CASSLTPSTEAFF.

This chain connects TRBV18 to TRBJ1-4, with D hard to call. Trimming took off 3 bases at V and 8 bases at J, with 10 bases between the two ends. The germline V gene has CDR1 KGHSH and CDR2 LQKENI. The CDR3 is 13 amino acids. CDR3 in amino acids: CASSPMSREKLFF. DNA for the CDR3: TGTGCCAGCTCACCGATGTCCCGGGAAAAACTGTTTTTT.

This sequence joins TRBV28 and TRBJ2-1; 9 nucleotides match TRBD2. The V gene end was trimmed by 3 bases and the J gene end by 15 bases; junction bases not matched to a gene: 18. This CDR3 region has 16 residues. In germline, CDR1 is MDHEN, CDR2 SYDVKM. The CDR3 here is CASSLGGASGEGGRFF. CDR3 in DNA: TGTGCCAGCAGTTTGGGGGGGGCTAGCGGGGAAGGAGGTAGGTTCTTC.

The DNA of the CDR3 is TGTGCCAGTACCCGGGGGAGTGGGACAGGGGATTCACCCCTCCACTTT. Its protein product is CASTRGSGTGDSPLHF. The J gene is TRBJ1-6, the V gene TRBV7-9, with 10 bases matching TRBD1. J lost 8 bases, V lost 9 bases, and 13 bases had no gene match. This CDR3 contains 16 residues. Germline values: CDR1 SEHNR, CDR2 FQNEAQ (reference sequence).

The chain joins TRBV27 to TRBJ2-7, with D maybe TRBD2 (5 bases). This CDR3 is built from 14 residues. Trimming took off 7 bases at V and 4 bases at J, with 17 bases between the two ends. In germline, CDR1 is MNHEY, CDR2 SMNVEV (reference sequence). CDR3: CASKGGRGDYEQYF. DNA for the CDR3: TGTGCCAGCAAAGGTGGTCGGGGTGATTACGAGCAGTACTTC.

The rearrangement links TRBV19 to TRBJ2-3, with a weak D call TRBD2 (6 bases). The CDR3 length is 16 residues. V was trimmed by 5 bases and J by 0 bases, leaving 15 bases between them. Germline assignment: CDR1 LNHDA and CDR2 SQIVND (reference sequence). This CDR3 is CASSPGTRKSTDTQYF. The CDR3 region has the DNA TGTGCCAGTAGTCCTGGGACTCGAAAAAGCACAGATACGCAGTATTTT.

In DNA form, the CDR3 reads TGTGCCTACACAAAAAACTGGGGGGGGGACATAAGTAGCACAGATACGCAGTATTTT. It encodes CAYTKNWGGDISSTDTQYF. The J gene is TRBJ2-3, the V gene TRBV30, with D perhaps matching TRBD2 (7 bases). Between the trimmed V and J ends, which lost 7 bases and 0 bases, there was a span of 29 bases. The CDR3 has 19 amino acids. Germline loops: CDR1 GTSNPN, CDR2 SVGIG (reference sequence).

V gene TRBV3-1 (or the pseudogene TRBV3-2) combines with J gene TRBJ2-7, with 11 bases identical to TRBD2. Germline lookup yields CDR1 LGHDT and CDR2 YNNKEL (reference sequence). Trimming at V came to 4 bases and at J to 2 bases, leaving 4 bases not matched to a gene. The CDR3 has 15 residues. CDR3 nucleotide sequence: TGTGCCAGCAGCCGAAATAGCGGGGGGGCCTACGAGCAGTACTTC. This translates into CASSRNSGGAYEQYF.

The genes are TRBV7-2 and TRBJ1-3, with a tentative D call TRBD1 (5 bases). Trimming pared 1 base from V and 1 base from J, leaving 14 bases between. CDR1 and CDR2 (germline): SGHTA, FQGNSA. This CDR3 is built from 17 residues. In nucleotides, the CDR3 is TGTGCCAGCAGCTTAGGGGCAGGGCGGATGTCTGGAAACACCATATATTTT. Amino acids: CASSLGAGRMSGNTIYF.

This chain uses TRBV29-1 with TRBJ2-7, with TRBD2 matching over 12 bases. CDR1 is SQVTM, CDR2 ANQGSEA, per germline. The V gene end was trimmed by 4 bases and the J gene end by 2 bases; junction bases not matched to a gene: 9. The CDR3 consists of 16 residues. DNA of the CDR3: TGCAGCGTTGTACTAGCGGGGGGCACCCTGACCTACGAGCAGTACTTC. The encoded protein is CSVVLAGGTLTYEQYF.